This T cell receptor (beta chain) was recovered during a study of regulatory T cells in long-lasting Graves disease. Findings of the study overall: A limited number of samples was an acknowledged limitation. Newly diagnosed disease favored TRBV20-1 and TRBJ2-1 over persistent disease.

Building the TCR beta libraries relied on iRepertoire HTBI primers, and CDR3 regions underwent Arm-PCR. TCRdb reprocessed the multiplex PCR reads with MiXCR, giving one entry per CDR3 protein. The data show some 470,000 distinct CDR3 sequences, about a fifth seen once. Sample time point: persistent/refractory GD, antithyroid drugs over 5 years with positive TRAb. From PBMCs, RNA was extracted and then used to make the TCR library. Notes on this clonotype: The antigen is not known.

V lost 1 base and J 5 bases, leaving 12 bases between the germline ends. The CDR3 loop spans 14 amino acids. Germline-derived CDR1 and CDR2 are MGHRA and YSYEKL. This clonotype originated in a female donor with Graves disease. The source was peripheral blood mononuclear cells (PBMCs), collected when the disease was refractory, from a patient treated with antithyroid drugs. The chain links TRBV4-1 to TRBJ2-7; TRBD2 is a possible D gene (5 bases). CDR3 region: CASSQGTRAHEQYF. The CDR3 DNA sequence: TGCGCCAGCAGCCAAGGGACTCGAGCCCACGAGCAGTACTTC.